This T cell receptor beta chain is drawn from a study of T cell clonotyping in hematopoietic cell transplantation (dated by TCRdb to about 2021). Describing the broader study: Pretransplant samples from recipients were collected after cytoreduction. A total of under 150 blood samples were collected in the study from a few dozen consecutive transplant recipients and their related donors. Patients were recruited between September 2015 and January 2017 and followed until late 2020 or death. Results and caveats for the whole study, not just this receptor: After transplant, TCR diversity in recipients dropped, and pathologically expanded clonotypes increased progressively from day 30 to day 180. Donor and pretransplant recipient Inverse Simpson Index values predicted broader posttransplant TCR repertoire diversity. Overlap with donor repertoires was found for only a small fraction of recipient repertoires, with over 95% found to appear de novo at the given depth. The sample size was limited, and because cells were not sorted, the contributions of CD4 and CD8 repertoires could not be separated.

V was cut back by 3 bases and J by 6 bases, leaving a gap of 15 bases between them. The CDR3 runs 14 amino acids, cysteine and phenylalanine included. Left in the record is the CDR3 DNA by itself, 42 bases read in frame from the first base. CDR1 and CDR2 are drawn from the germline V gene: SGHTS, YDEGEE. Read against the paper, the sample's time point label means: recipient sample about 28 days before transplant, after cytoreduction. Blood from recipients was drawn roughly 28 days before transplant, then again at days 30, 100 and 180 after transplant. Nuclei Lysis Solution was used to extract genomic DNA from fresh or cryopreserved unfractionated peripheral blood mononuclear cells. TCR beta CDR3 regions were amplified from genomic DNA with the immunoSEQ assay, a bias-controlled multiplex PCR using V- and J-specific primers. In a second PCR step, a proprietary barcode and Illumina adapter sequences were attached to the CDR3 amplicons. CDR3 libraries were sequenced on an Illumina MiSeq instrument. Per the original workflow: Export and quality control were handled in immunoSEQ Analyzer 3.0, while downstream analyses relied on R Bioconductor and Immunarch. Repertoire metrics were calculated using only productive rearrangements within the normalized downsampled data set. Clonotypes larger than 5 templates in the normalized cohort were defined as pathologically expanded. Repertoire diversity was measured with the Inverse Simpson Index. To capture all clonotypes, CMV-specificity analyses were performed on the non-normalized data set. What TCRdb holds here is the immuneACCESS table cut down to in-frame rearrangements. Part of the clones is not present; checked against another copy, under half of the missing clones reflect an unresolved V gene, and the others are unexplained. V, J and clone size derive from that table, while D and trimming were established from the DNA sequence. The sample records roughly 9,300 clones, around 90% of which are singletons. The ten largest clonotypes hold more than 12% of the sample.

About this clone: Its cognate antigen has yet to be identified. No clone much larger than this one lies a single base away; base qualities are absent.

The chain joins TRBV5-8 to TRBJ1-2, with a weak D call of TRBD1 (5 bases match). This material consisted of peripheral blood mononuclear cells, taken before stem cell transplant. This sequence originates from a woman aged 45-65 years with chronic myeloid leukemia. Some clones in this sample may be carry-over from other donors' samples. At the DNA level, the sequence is TGTGCCAGCAGCTCCAGGTTGGAGGGGAATGGCTACACCTTC. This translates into CASSSRLEGNGYTF.